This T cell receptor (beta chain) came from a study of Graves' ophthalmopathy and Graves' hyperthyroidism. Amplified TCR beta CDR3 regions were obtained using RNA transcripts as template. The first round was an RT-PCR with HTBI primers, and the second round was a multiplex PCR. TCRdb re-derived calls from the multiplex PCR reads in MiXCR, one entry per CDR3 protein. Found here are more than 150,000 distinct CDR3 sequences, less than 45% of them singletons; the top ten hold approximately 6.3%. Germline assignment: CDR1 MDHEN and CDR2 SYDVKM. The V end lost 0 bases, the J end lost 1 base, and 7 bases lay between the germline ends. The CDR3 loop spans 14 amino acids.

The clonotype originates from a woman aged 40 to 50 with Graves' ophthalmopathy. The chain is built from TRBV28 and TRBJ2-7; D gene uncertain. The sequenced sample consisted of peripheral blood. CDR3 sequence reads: CASSLWGTSYEQYF. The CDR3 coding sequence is TGTGCCAGCAGTTTATGGGGCACTTCCTACGAGCAGTACTTC.